The subject of this entry is one T cell receptor (beta chain). What it recognizes is unknown. Reverse transcribed after extraction, RNA yielded cDNA as the sequencing template. TCRdb's copy holds only in-frame clones and misses some; the assay was immunoSEQ multiplex PCR. This table holds under 110,000 clones, roughly 56% found once. The CDR3 is made up of 15 amino acids. Germline CDR1 reads SGHDT; CDR2 reads YYEEEE. Trimming removed 1 base at V and 3 bases at J, with 10 bases between. The data are from a study of CD8+ T cells in alopecia areata. Study-level background: Treated patients took oral tofacitinib at 5 to 10 mg twice daily.

Findings and caveats of the study: Researchers report lesional scalp, most notably alopecia totalis/universalis, outstripped normal scalp in clonality. A great number of expanded lesional clones endured in scalp and blood during tofacitinib.

The treatment was: oral pan-JAK inhibitor, 5-10 mg twice daily. The rearrangement uses TRBV5-6 and TRBJ2-2; D gene ambiguous. The sequence came from a human donor with alopecia areata. Sequenced material: CD8+ T cells sorted from blood, taken between weeks 55 and 70, from a patient treated with tofacitinib. The CDR3 loop is CASSLKGSYTGELFF. In nucleotides, the CDR3 is TGTGCCAGCAGCTTGAAGGGATCATACACCGGGGAGCTGTTTTTT. Complete variable domain (other parts from reference TRBV5-6 and TRBJ2-2): DAGVTQSPTHLIKTRGQQVTLRCSPKSGHDTVSWYQQALGQGPQFIFQYYEEEERQRGNFPDRFSGHQFPNYSSELNVNALLLGDSALYLCASSLKGSYTGELFFGEGSRLTVL.